This T cell receptor (beta chain) was obtained from a study of technical replicates of blood from a handful of donors. This CDR3 comprises 14 residues. V shed 5 bases and J 2 bases; nucleotides not matched to a gene: 3. The germline V gene has CDR1 SNHLY and CDR2 FYNNEI. Generated by immunoSEQ multiplex PCR, the TCRdb table keeps only in-frame clones and is missing some. The sample includes 75,000 to 100,000 clones, approximately 94% of them seen just once. This receptor was obtained from a human donor in good health. The specimen was T cells isolated from PBMCs. The chain combines TRBV2 with TRBJ1-3; 7 bases are a match to TRBD1. The CDR3 DNA is TGTGCCAGCAGTATAGACAGGGCTGGAAACACCATATATTTT. Amino acids: CASSIDRAGNTIYF.